This record concerns one T cell receptor (beta chain) sequence. At one boundary the junction diverges from the germline segment, which might be a read error. This sample stems from a study of CD8+ T cells in alopecia areata. TCR sequencing used cDNA made by reverse transcription of extracted RNA. Here immunoSEQ multiplex PCR was the method, and the copy in TCRdb shows in-frame clones only, minus some. The sample lists roughly 150,000 clones; 40% to 65% were seen once. The length of the CDR3 is 14 residues. The germline CDR1 and CDR2 sequences are LNHDA and SQIVND (reference sequence). The authors sorted CD4+ and CD8+ T cells from PBMCs.

This material consisted of CD8+ T cells sorted from blood, taken at week 0. The rearrangement links TRBV19 to TRBJ1-5, with D unclear. This receptor was obtained from a human donor with alopecia areata. The CDR3 spells CASSIRHADHPQHF. CDR3 bases: TGTGCCAGTAGTATCCGACACGCAGATCACCCCCAGCATTTT.